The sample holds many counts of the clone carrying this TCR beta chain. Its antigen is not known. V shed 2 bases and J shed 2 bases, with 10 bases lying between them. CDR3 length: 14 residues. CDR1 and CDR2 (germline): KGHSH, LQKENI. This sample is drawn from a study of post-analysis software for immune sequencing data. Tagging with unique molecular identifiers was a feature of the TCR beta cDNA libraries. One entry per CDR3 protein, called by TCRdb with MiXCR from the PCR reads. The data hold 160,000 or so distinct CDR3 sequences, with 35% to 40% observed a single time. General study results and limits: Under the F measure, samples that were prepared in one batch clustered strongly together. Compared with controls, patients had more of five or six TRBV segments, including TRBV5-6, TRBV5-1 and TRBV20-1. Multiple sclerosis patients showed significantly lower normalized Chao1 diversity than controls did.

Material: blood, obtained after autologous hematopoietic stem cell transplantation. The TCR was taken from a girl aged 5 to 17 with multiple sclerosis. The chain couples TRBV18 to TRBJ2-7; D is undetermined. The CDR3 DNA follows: TGTGCCAGCTCACCAGACACCAGAGCCTACGAGCAGTACTTC. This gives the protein CASSPDTRAYEQYF.